A single sample gave rise to the 24 T cell receptor beta chains below, sequenced in a study of patients and donors after allogeneic stem cell transplantation. TCRdb re-called the RT-PCR reads with MiXCR, one entry per CDR3 protein. The profile shows approximately 20,000 distinct CDR3 sequences, about 5% of them singletons. The sequencing input was blood, either unsorted or a sorted T cell fraction (not recorded which). All receptors come from a human donor who was either an allogeneic HSCT recipient or a stem cell or donor lymphocyte infusion donor (not recorded which). It is not recorded whose cells these are; they may come from a transplant donor.

At least ten counts were recorded for this clonotype. The chain combines TRBV4-1 with TRBJ1-5; 11 positions match TRBD1. Looked up from germline, CDR1 is MGHRA and CDR2 is YSYEKL. The V segment lost 0 bases and the J segment 6 bases; nucleotides outside the gene matches: 4. The CDR3 totals 16 residues. CDR3 nucleotide sequence: TGCGCCAGCAGCCAAGAGGGGACAGGGGGGGTTCAGCCCCAGCATTTT. It yields the protein CASSQEGTGGVQPQHF.

Ten or more counts support this clonotype. The chain couples TRBV5-1 to TRBJ2-2, with a possible D match to TRBD2 (5 bases). V lost 5 bases to trimming and J lost 6 bases, with 14 bases between them. Germline V CDR1 and CDR2: SGHRS, YFSETQ. This CDR3 has 14 residues. The DNA for the CDR3 is TGCGCCAGCAGGAATCTAGCCAAGTCCGGGGAGCTGTTTTTT. This encodes CASRNLAKSGELFF.

This clonotype was found many times. This chain joins TRBV7-9 and TRBJ1-1; D is possibly TRBD1 (5 bases). CDR3 length equals 13 residues. The V end was cut by 4 bases, the J end by 1 base, with 7 bases between. Germline V CDR1 and CDR2: SEHNR, FQNEAQ (reference sequence). The CDR3 protein is CASSWDGNTEAFF. The CDR3, as DNA: TGTGCCAGCAGCTGGGACGGGAACACTGAAGCTTTCTTT.

This chain joins TRBV15 and TRBJ2-5, with D perhaps assigned TRBD1 or TRBD2 (5 bases each). CDR1 is LNHNV and CDR2 is YYDKDF in the germline V gene (reference sequence). The CDR3 sequence is 14 residues long. Trimming left V 1 base short and J 5 bases short, with 11 bases between. CDR3: CATSRAGTAETQYF. Here the CDR3 DNA reads TGTGCCACCAGCAGAGCAGGGACCGCGGAGACCCAGTACTTC.

This clonotype was found many times. V is TRBV29-1 and J is TRBJ1-1, with D possibly TRBD1 on 6 matching bases. The V end lost 4 bases, the J end lost 1 base, and 10 bases lay between the germline ends. This CDR3 contains 13 residues. Germline CDR1 and CDR2: SQVTM and ANQGSEA. The CDR3, as DNA: TGCAGCGTTGCCAGGGGATGGAACACTGAAGCTTTCTTT. Protein sequence: CSVARGWNTEAFF.

V gene TRBV6-1 combines with J gene TRBJ2-3; TRBD2 matches 10 bases. V was pared by 5 bases and J by 11 bases, with 13 bases of the junction left unmatched. The length of the CDR3 is 15 residues. Per the germline V gene, CDR1 is MNHNS and CDR2 is SASEGT. This CDR3 reads CASSPLAGVGVVQYF. For the CDR3, the DNA is TGTGCCAGCAGTCCCCTAGCGGGAGTAGGGGTTGTGCAGTATTTT.

This clonotype was counted ten times or more. This chain links TRBV6-1 with TRBJ1-1; 7 positions agree with TRBD1. From germline, CDR1 is MNHNS and CDR2 SASEGT. V was pared by 5 bases and J by 1 base, with 7 bases of the junction left unmatched. The length of the CDR3 is 15 residues. CDR3 residues: CASSRQQGTNTEAFF. As DNA, the CDR3 is TGTGCCAGCAGTCGTCAACAGGGGACGAACACTGAAGCTTTCTTT.

This clonotype occurred many times. The chain is built from TRBV28 and TRBJ1-4; tentative D call: TRBD1 (5 bases). This CDR3 has 14 residues. V was cut by 0 bases and J by 7 bases, with 9 bases left in between. Germline CDR1 reads MDHEN; CDR2 reads SYDVKM. The CDR3 DNA reads as TGTGCCAGCAGTTTATGGGGGGGTGGTGAAAAACTGTTTTTT. It codes for CASSLWGGGEKLFF.

This clonotype was seen only a few times. This chain joins TRBV15 and TRBJ2-3; D is ambiguous. The CDR3 runs to 15 residues. Germline CDR1 is LNHNV and CDR2 is YYDKDF (reference sequence). Trimming left V 0 bases short and J 5 bases short, with 12 bases between. The CDR3 coding sequence is TGTGCCACCAGCAGAGATGGGTCTGCACAAGATACGCAGTATTTT. Its translation: CATSRDGSAQDTQYF.

This clonotype was detected many times. It is unclear where the CDR3 begins or ends on the DNA, so no DNA is shown, and the CDR3 is as TCRdb lists it. J is TRBJ2-2 and V is TRBV7-9; the D call in the table, TRBD1, was not verified against the DNA. The CDR3 length is 16 residues, termini included. CDR1 is SEHNR, CDR2 FQNEAQ, per germline (reference sequence). This CDR3 reads CASSFLGQRTPGSCFF.

This clonotype has a count of ten or more. An end of the junction does not agree with germline; a read error may underlie this. The V call is TRBV7-7, the J call TRBJ2-3, with TRBD2 matching 16 bases. The V gene's germline CDR1 is SSHAT and CDR2 FNYEAQ (reference sequence). CDR3 length: 16 residues. This CDR3 reads CASSPGLAGGRDTQYF. The CDR3, as DNA: TGTGCTAGCAGCCCGGGACTAGCGGGGGGGCGGGATACGCAGTATTTT. Variable domain in full (rest from reference TRBV7-7 and TRBJ2-3): GAGVSQSPRYKVTKRGQDVTLRCDPISSHATLYWYQQALGQGPEFLTYFNYEAQPDKSGLPSDRFSAERPEGSISTLTIQRTEQRDSAMYRCASSPGLAGGRDTQYFGPGTRLTVL.

This rearrangement joins TRBV20-1 to TRBJ2-1, with 9 bases that match TRBD2. V gave up 3 bases and J gave up 4 bases; unmatched junction bases: 4. The CDR3 sequence is 14 residues long. CDR1 and CDR2 (germline): DFQATT, SNEGSKA (reference sequence). The CDR3 nucleotides read TGCAGTGCTAGTTGGACTAGCGAGTACAATGAGCAGTTCTTC. Protein: CSASWTSEYNEQFF.

This clonotype showed up just a few times. The chain joins TRBV2 to TRBJ1-6; TRBD1 is a possible D gene (6 bases). V gave up 5 bases and J gave up 14 bases, with 19 bases separating them. Germline CDR1 and CDR2: SNHLY and FYNNEI. The CDR3 contains 14 residues. The CDR3 is CASSLTGSVTALHF. As DNA, the CDR3 is TGTGCCAGCAGTTTAACAGGGTCCGTAACGGCCCTCCACTTT. The full variable domain, rest sourced from reference TRBV2 and TRBJ1-6, is EPEVTQTPSHQVTQMGQEVILRCVPISNHLYFYWYRQILGQKVEFLVSFYNNEISEKSEIFDDQFSVERPDGSNFTLKIRSTKLEDSAMYFCASSLTGSVTALHFGNGTRLTVT.

This clonotype was seen only a few times. This rearrangement joins TRBV11-3 to TRBJ1-6, with 9 positions matching TRBD1. Germline loops: CDR1 SGHNT, CDR2 YENEEA. The trim removed 6 bases at V and 10 bases at J, leaving 7 bases unmatched. The CDR3 consists of 14 residues. The CDR3 DNA reads as TGTGCCAGCAGATCGACAGGGGGTTCATCACCCCTCCACTTT. It codes for CASRSTGGSSPLHF.

This clonotype was counted many times. The rearrangement links TRBV7-9 to TRBJ2-1, with D uncertain. Germline assignment: CDR1 SEHNR and CDR2 FQNEAQ (reference sequence). The CDR3 is made up of 17 amino acids. Between the trimmed V and J ends, which lost 1 base and 0 bases, there was a span of 13 bases. CDR3 loop: CASSLGRLTFSYNEQFF. In DNA, the CDR3 is TGTGCCAGCAGCTTAGGGAGACTGACATTCTCCTACAATGAGCAGTTCTTC.

This clonotype was observed at least ten times. CDR3 DNA sequence: TGTGCCAGCAGCCAAGGCGGCTTAACAGATACGCAGTATTTT. This gives the protein CASSQGGLTDTQYF. The genes are TRBV3-1 and TRBJ2-3; D is ambiguous. This CDR3 comprises 14 residues. CDR1 and CDR2 (germline): LGHDT, YNNKEL (reference sequence). The V end was cut by 1 base, the J end by 3 bases, with 8 bases between.

DNA of the CDR3: TGTGCCAGCAGTTACCAACCGGAAGACTATGGCTACACCTTC. This encodes CASSYQPEDYGYTF. The chain uses TRBV7-8 and TRBJ1-2; D is uncertain. CDR3 size: 14 residues. The V end was cut by 6 bases, the J end by 3 bases, with 14 bases between. In germline, CDR1 is SGHVS, CDR2 FQNEAQ.

Ten or more counts support this clonotype. This chain uses TRBV5-1 with TRBJ2-5; 7 nucleotides agree with TRBD1. The CDR3 runs to 15 residues. Germline CDR1 reads SGHRS; CDR2 reads YFSETQ. V lost 4 bases and J lost 4; bases outside the gene matches: 10. The CDR3 nucleotides read TGCGCCAGCAGCATGCCGGGACAGCCGTCAGAGACCCAGTACTTC. Translating gives CASSMPGQPSETQYF.

This clonotype came up many times. This CDR3 is CSPIAGGSPQYF. The DNA for the CDR3 is TGCAGTCCAATAGCGGGAGGATCCCCGCAGTATTTT. V gene TRBV20-1 combines with J gene TRBJ2-3, with TRBD2 matching over 10 bases. Germline loops: CDR1 DFQATT, CDR2 SNEGSKA (reference sequence). The length of the CDR3 is 12 residues. J gave up 10 bases and V 8 bases, and 9 bases lay outside the gene matches.

This clonotype was detected ten times or more. The chain links TRBV7-9 to TRBJ2-2, with 10 bases identical to TRBD1. In germline, CDR1 is SEHNR, CDR2 FQNEAQ (reference sequence). J was trimmed by 7 bases and V by 8 bases; bases with no gene match: 10. This CDR3 has 15 residues. CDR3 residues: CASSGTGEGIGELFF. The CDR3 DNA reads as TGTGCCAGCTCAGGGACAGGGGAGGGGATCGGGGAGCTGTTTTTT. The complete variable domain, with remaining parts taken from reference TRBV7-9 and TRBJ2-2, reads DTGVSQNPRHKITKRGQNVTFRCDPISEHNRLYWYRQTLGQGPEFLTYFQNEAQLEKSRLLSDRFSAERPKGSFSTLEIQRTEQGDSAMYLCASSGTGEGIGELFFGEGSRLTVL.

This clonotype has ten or more counts. The chain has TRBV7-9 and TRBJ1-1, with D hard to call. Germline V CDR1 and CDR2: SEHNR, FQNEAQ (reference sequence). CDR3 size: 13 residues. V gave up 4 bases and J gave up 5 bases, with 11 bases separating them. The CDR3 coding sequence is TGTGCCAGCAGCTCCCTGGGCCAGACTGAAGCTTTCTTT. This codes for CASSSLGQTEAFF.

Many counts were recorded for this clonotype. The V and J genes are TRBV12-3 or TRBV12-4 and TRBJ1-2; tentative D call: TRBD1 (6 bases). CDR3 size: 12 residues. V shed 2 bases and J shed 8 bases, with 9 bases lying between them. The CDR3 DNA sequence: TGTGCCAGCAGTTTACGGACAGAGGGCTACACCTTC. It specifies CASSLRTEGYTF.

The chain uses TRBV7-9 and TRBJ1-2; possible D gene TRBD1, 6 bases. Germline V gene data show CDR1 as SEHNR and CDR2 as FQNEAQ (reference sequence). V lost 0 bases and J 1 base, leaving 12 bases between the germline ends. CDR3 size: 16 residues. The CDR3 spells CASSLAGQGHNYGYTF. The DNA for the CDR3 is TGTGCCAGCAGCTTAGCGGGGCAGGGGCATAACTATGGCTACACCTTC. The full variable domain, its missing parts supplied by reference TRBV7-9 and TRBJ1-2, is DTGVSQNPRHKITKRGQNVTFRCDPISEHNRLYWYRQTLGQGPEFLTYFQNEAQLEKSRLLSDRFSAERPKGSFSTLEIQRTEQGDSAMYLCASSLAGQGHNYGYTFGSGTRLTVV.

This clonotype has a count of ten or more. The chain's CDR3 is CASSVDRDQPQHF. The CDR3 DNA follows: TGTGCCAGCAGTGTGGACAGGGATCAGCCCCAGCATTTT. This chain joins TRBV2 and TRBJ1-5, with 8 nucleotides matching TRBD1. Per the germline V gene, CDR1 is SNHLY and CDR2 is FYNNEI. The CDR3 has 13 residues. V shed 4 bases and J 5 bases; nucleotides not matched to a gene: 1. Together with reference TRBV2 and TRBJ1-5, the CDR3 gives the full variable domain: EPEVTQTPSHQVTQMGQEVILRCVPISNHLYFYWYRQILGQKVEFLVSFYNNEISEKSEIFDDQFSVERPDGSNFTLKIRSTKLEDSAMYFCASSVDRDQPQHFGDGTRLSIL.